The rows below give T cell receptor beta chains drawn from one sample of a study of OX40 agonist ivuxolimab in advanced cancers. Sequencing was performed with immunoSEQ multiplex PCR; in TCRdb, only in-frame clones are kept and a portion is missing. The data hold around 17,000 clones, with 90% to 95% observed a single time. The sequencing used CD4+ or CD8+ T cells sorted from blood, collected in a trial of the OX40 agonist ivuxolimab. These receptors originate from an adult with an advanced solid tumor such as melanoma, head and neck, liver or kidney cancer. The CDR3 runs from the conserved cysteine through the conserved F or W. Fields, in order: D gene, clone size, J gene, V gene, CDR3 protein, CDR3 DNA. A D gene is named only where the DNA matches it firmly. Only part of the rows carry a size: once, few, many, or a class if the clone is expanded.

NA | NA | TRBJ2-7 | TRBV4-2 | CASSQDPASTYEQYF | TGTGCCAGCAGCCAAGATCCGGCTAGCACCTACGAGCAGTACTTC
NA | NA | TRBJ1-4 | TRBV29-1 | CSVGGNEKLFF | TGCAGCGTTGGTGGAAACGAAAAACTGTTTTTT
NA | hyperexpanded | TRBJ1-2 | TRBV5-1 | CASSWESGRTNYGYTF | TGCGCCAGCAGCTGGGAGAGCGGGAGGACAAACTATGGCTACACCTTC
TRBD1 | once | TRBJ1-1 | TRBV4-1 | CASSHRQGRGNTEAFF | TGCGCCAGCAGCCACCGACAGGGTAGGGGGAACACTGAAGCTTTCTTT
NA | NA | TRBJ1-3 | TRBV5-6 | CASSPVGAGNTIYF | TGTGCCAGCAGCCCGGTTGGGGCTGGAAACACCATATATTTT
NA | NA | TRBJ2-3 | TRBV6-1 | CASSGSLDVRRTDTQYF | TGTGCCAGCAGTGGATCCTTGGACGTGCGCCGCACAGATACGCAGTATTTT
TRBD2 | NA | TRBJ2-5 | TRBV11-2 | CASSVTSGGARETQYF | TGTGCCAGCAGCGTAACTAGCGGGGGGGCCAGGGAGACCCAGTACTTC
NA | NA | TRBJ2-7 | TRBV28 | CASSLLTHTYEQYF | TGTGCCAGCAGTTTATTGACACACACCTACGAGCAGTACTTC
NA | NA | TRBJ2-1 | TRBV13 | CASSLAVSNEQFF | TGTGCCAGCAGCTTAGCGGTTTCGAATGAGCAGTTCTTC
TRBD1 | NA | TRBJ1-5 | TRBV27 | CASSLSGGQGQPQHF | TGTGCCAGCAGTTTATCGGGGGGACAGGGACAGCCCCAGCATTTT
NA | NA | TRBJ1-2 | TRBV6-5 | CASSYGFSGSGYGYTF | TGTGCCAGCAGTTACGGCTTTTCAGGCTCCGGCTATGGCTACACCTTC
NA | NA | TRBJ1-4 | TRBV6-5 | CASSYGDNEKLFF | TGTGCCAGCAGTTACGGAGACAATGAAAAACTGTTTTTT
NA | NA | TRBJ1-5 | TRBV9 | CASSVGSGNQPQHF | TGTGCCAGCAGCGTAGGGTCAGGGAATCAGCCCCAGCATTTT
TRBD2 | NA | TRBJ2-7 | TRBV4-1 | CASAPGGSDEQYF | TGCGCCTCTGCCCCGGGGGGATCGGACGAGCAGTACTTC
NA | NA | TRBJ2-1 | TRBV27 | CASSINGDNEQFF | TGTGCCAGCAGTATTAATGGGGACAATGAGCAGTTCTTC
NA | NA | TRBJ2-5 | TRBV7-2 | CASSRLVMGETQYF | TGTGCCAGCAGCCGACTAGTGATGGGTGAGACCCAGTACTTC
NA | NA | TRBJ2-1 | TRBV27 | CASSYLATGPYNEQFF | TGTGCCAGCAGTTACCTAGCGACAGGGCCCTACAATGAGCAGTTCTTC
NA | once | TRBJ2-2 | TRBV14 | CASSHEAGALFTGELFF | TGTGCCAGCAGCCACGAGGCGGGGGCCCTCTTCACCGGGGAGCTGTTTTTT
NA | NA | TRBJ2-7 | TRBV19 | CASSLTRVSGEQYF | TGTGCCAGTAGTCTTACACGGGTAAGCGGCGAGCAGTACTTC
NA | NA | TRBJ1-1 | TRBV2 | CATRGTEAFF | TGTGCCACCCGGGGGACTGAAGCTTTCTTT
NA | NA | TRBJ1-3 | TRBV4-3 | CASSQATSSGNTIYF | TGCGCCAGCAGCCAAGCCACCAGCTCTGGAAACACCATATATTTT
TRBD2 | NA | TRBJ2-1 | TRBV9 | CASSPTSGGGYEQFF | TGTGCCAGCAGCCCTACTAGCGGGGGAGGTTATGAGCAGTTCTTC
NA | NA | TRBJ1-2 | TRBV5-6 | CASSLFSIRANYGYTF | TGTGCCAGCAGCCTGTTCTCGATTCGGGCAAACTATGGCTACACCTTC
NA | NA | TRBJ1-1 | TRBV30 | CAWSLMGNTEAFF | TGTGCCTGGAGTCTTATGGGGAACACTGAAGCTTTCTTT
NA | NA | TRBJ1-2 | TRBV6-1 | CASSERGAGRGYTF | TGTGCCAGCAGTGAAAGGGGGGCGGGCCGTGGCTACACCTTC
NA | NA | TRBJ2-1 | TRBV9 | CASSSRATATNVNEQFF | TGTGCCAGCAGCTCCCGAGCGACAGCAACCAACGTGAATGAGCAGTTCTTC
NA | NA | TRBJ2-3 | TRBV10-3 | CAISEIETALFTDTQYF | TGTGCCATCAGTGAGATAGAGACAGCCCTCTTCACAGATACGCAGTATTTT
NA | NA | TRBJ1-4 | TRBV7-3 | CASSYGPGREKLFF | TGTGCCAGCAGTTACGGACCCGGTCGAGAAAAACTGTTTTTT
NA | NA | TRBJ2-3 | TRBV7-7 | CASSLAAAGSSTDTQYF | TGTGCCAGCAGCTTAGCGGCGGCAGGGTCTAGCACAGATACGCAGTATTTT
NA | NA | TRBJ2-7 | TRBV4-3 | CASSLQYPNLYEQYF | TGCGCCAGCAGCCTACAATATCCCAACCTATACGAGCAGTACTTC
NA | NA | TRBJ1-2 | TRBV6-6 | CASTETPGHYGYTF | TGTGCCAGCACCGAGACACCGGGCCACTATGGCTACACCTTC
NA | few | TRBJ1-1 | TRBV2 | CASSESLTSEAFF | TGTGCCAGCAGTGAAAGCCTTACCTCTGAAGCTTTCTTT
NA | NA | TRBJ2-3 | TRBV11-3 | CASSLQGHSTDTQYF | TGTGCCAGCAGCTTACAGGGACATAGCACAGATACGCAGTATTTT
NA | few | TRBJ1-1 | TRBV4-2 | CASSQLNGPRMNTEAFF | TGTGCCAGCAGCCAGTTAAATGGACCCCGCATGAACACTGAAGCTTTCTTT
NA | NA | TRBJ2-2 | TRBV5-1 | CASSLKGTGELFF | TGCGCCAGCAGCTTGAAGGGGACCGGGGAGCTGTTTTTT
TRBD2 | NA | TRBJ2-1 | TRBV2 | CASSERASGRVSEQFF | TGTGCCAGCAGTGAAAGGGCTAGCGGGAGAGTTAGTGAGCAGTTCTTC
TRBD1 | NA | TRBJ2-7 | TRBV27 | CASSLGTESYEQYF | TGTGCCAGCAGTTTAGGGACAGAATCCTACGAGCAGTACTTC
TRBD1 | NA | TRBJ1-6 | TRBV7-6 | CASSLRDSDNSPLHF | TGTGCCAGCAGCCTCCGGGACAGTGATAATTCACCCCTCCACTTT
NA | NA | TRBJ1-1 | TRBV5-6 | CASSTLLLSEAFF | TGTGCCAGCAGCACCTTGCTTCTATCTGAAGCTTTCTTT
TRBD1 | NA | TRBJ2-3 | TRBV28 | CASSPRRDRVSDTQYF | TGTGCCAGCAGCCCAAGACGGGACAGGGTTTCGGATACGCAGTATTTT
TRBD1 | NA | TRBJ2-7 | TRBV7-6 | CASSPGQGEQYF | TGTGCCAGCAGTCCAGGACAGGGCGAGCAGTACTTC
NA | NA | TRBJ1-5 | TRBV15 | CATSSSNGYNQPQHF | TGTGCCACCAGCAGCTCCAATGGCTACAATCAGCCCCAGCATTTT
TRBD2 | NA | TRBJ2-7 | TRBV19 | CASSMAGLVGEQYF | TGTGCCAGTAGTATGGCGGGACTAGTCGGCGAGCAGTACTTC
TRBD2 | NA | TRBJ2-7 | TRBV27 | CASSLTFGTSSYEQYF | TGTGCCAGCAGTTTAACGTTTGGGACTAGCAGCTACGAGCAGTACTTC
NA | once | TRBJ2-4 | TRBV4-1 | CASSQGQGWDIQYF | TGCGCCAGCAGCCAAGGCCAGGGGTGGGACATTCAGTACTTC
NA | NA | TRBJ2-3 | TRBV7-9 | CASSAESGPGPDTQYF | TGTGCCAGCAGCGCCGAAAGCGGCCCCGGTCCAGATACGCAGTATTTT
NA | NA | TRBJ1-2 | TRBV28 | CASSLFRGGYGYTF | TGTGCCAGCAGTTTATTCAGAGGGGGCTATGGCTACACCTTC
NA | NA | TRBJ1-3 | TRBV11-3 | CASSFGGLDTIYF | TGTGCCAGCAGCTTTGGGGGGCTCGATACCATATATTTT
NA | NA | TRBJ2-7 | TRBV10-3 | CAIMGARQEQYF | TGTGCCATCATGGGGGCCCGACAAGAGCAGTACTTC
NA | NA | TRBJ1-6 | TRBV5-4 | CASSPSGGRTPLHF | TGTGCCAGCAGCCCCTCGGGGGGAAGGACACCCCTCCACTTT
TRBD2 | few | TRBJ2-7 | TRBV6-6 | CASTLTSGASYEQYF | TGTGCCAGCACCCTTACTAGCGGGGCCTCCTACGAGCAGTACTTC
TRBD1 | NA | TRBJ1-2 | TRBV9 | CASSPQGWDRGQSNYGYTF | TGTGCCAGCAGCCCCCAGGGTTGGGACAGGGGGCAATCTAACTATGGCTACACCTTC